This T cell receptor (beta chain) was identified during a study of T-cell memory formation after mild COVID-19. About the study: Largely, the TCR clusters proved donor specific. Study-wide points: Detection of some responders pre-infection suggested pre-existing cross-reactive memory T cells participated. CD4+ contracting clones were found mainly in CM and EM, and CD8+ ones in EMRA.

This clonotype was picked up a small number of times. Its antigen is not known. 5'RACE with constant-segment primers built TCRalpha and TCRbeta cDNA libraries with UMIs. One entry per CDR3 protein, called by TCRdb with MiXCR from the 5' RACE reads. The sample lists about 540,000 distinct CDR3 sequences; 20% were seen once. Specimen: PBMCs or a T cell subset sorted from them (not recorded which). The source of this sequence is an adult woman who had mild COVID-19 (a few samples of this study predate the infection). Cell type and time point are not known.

Here the CDR3 DNA reads TGTGCCAGCAGCTTAGTTCCAGGCGATAGCAATCAGCCCCAGCATTTT. It translates to CASSLVPGDSNQPQHF. The chain has TRBV5-5 and TRBJ1-5; D unclear. V gave up 2 bases and J gave up 0 bases, with 12 bases separating them. The CDR3 runs to 16 residues. Germline CDR1 is SGHKS and CDR2 is YYEKEE (reference sequence).